These T cell receptor beta chains were read from a single sample in a study of control samples from healthy donors and cancer patients. Repertoires were generated with immunoSEQ multiplex PCR, while TCRdb's copy carries only in-frame clones and drops some. The sample holds around 89,000 clones; 82% are singletons and the top ten take roughly 9.8%. Material for sequencing was blood. These receptor sequences come from a woman aged 55-69 years in good health. Both conserved end residues are part of each CDR3. A D gene is named only where the DNA matches it firmly. The size of a clone is reported for some rows only, either as once, few or many, or as a class for expanded clones.

v_gene	d_gene	abundance	j_gene	CDR3aa	CDR3nt
TRBV27	TRBD2	-	TRBJ2-7	CASSIIAGGSSYEQYF	TGTGCCAGCAGTATAATAGCGGGGGGCAGCTCCTACGAGCAGTACTTC
TRBV9	TRBD1	-	TRBJ1-3	CASSLRQGVGGNTIYF	TGTGCCAGCAGCCTCCGACAGGGAGTGGGTGGAAACACCATATATTTT
TRBV5-6	-	-	TRBJ2-1	CASSLLWNEQFF	TGTGCCAGCAGCCTGCTCTGGAATGAGCAGTTCTTC
TRBV2	-	-	TRBJ1-2	CASTERGYTF	TGTGCCAGCACCGAGCGTGGCTACACCTTC
TRBV27	-	-	TRBJ1-5	CASTRTGPGSNQPQHF	TGTGCCAGCACCCGCACAGGGCCGGGTAGCAATCAGCCCCAGCATTTT
TRBV5-1	TRBD2	-	TRBJ2-3	CASSLEPSGGADTQYF	TGCGCCAGCAGCTTGGAACCTAGCGGGGGGGCAGATACGCAGTATTTT
TRBV19	TRBD1	-	TRBJ2-7	CASSRTGTDLYEQYF	TGTGCCAGTAGTCGGACCGGGACAGACCTTTACGAGCAGTACTTC
TRBV6-1	-	-	TRBJ1-1	CASSEDPGPGTEAFF	TGTGCCAGCAGTGAAGACCCAGGGCCCGGGACTGAAGCTTTCTTT
TRBV19	TRBD2	-	TRBJ2-5	CASRGGNGETQYF	TGTGCCAGTAGGGGGGGGAACGGTGAGACCCAGTACTTC
TRBV6-5	-	-	TRBJ2-2	CASSMRGFGELFF	TGTGCCAGCAGTATGAGGGGGTTCGGGGAGCTGTTTTTT
TRBV6-1	-	-	TRBJ1-1	CASSERLANTEAFF	TGTGCCAGCAGTGAAAGGTTGGCGAACACTGAAGCTTTCTTT
TRBV11-2	-	-	TRBJ2-1	CASSAGLYNEQFF	TGTGCCAGCAGCGCCGGATTGTACAATGAGCAGTTCTTC
TRBV6-5	-	-	TRBJ1-2	CASSHRQGGNYGYTF	TGTGCCAGCAGTCATAGGCAGGGCGGAAACTATGGCTACACCTTC
TRBV3-1/TRBV3-2	-	-	TRBJ2-7	CASSQDQPGSYEQYF	TGTGCCAGCAGCCAAGATCAACCCGGATCCTACGAGCAGTACTTC
TRBV18	TRBD1	-	TRBJ2-7	CASSRGRDSASYEQYF	TGTGCCAGCTCACGCGGCCGGGACAGCGCCTCCTACGAGCAGTACTTC
TRBV5-1	TRBD1	-	TRBJ1-1	CASSYTGTGDEAFF	TGCGCCAGCAGCTACACCGGGACAGGGGATGAAGCTTTCTTT
TRBV18	-	-	TRBJ1-3	CASSPPLGGGGNTIYF	TGTGCCAGCTCACCACCTCTTGGGGGAGGTGGAAACACCATATATTTT
TRBV10-3	-	-	TRBJ1-2	CAIRGANYGYTF	TGTGCCATCAGAGGGGCGAACTATGGCTACACCTTC
TRBV5-1	TRBD2	-	TRBJ2-7	CASSLVASGMGSYEQYF	TGCGCCAGCAGCTTGGTGGCTAGCGGGATGGGGTCCTACGAGCAGTACTTC
TRBV21-1	-	-	TRBJ2-7	CASSKLERGELYEQYF	TGTGCCAGCAGCAAATTAGAGCGGGGGGAACTCTACGAGCAGTACTTC
TRBV7-2	TRBD1	once	TRBJ1-5	CASSQDRDSNQPQHF	TGTGCCAGCAGCCAGGACAGGGATAGCAATCAGCCCCAGCATTTT
TRBV5-1	-	-	TRBJ2-5	CASSPGTDYQETQYF	TGCGCCAGCAGCCCAGGGACGGACTACCAAGAGACCCAGTACTTC
TRBV7-8	-	-	TRBJ1-1	CASSLAGTSSVNTEAFF	TGTGCCAGCAGCTTAGCCGGGACGAGCTCAGTGAACACTGAAGCTTTCTTT
TRBV19	TRBD1	-	TRBJ2-2	CASSIPGTGKPGELFF	TGTGCCAGTAGTATACCGGGGACAGGGAAGCCCGGGGAGCTGTTTTTT
TRBV5-5	-	-	TRBJ2-7	CASRADNYEQYF	TGTGCCAGCCGGGCAGATAACTACGAGCAGTACTTC
TRBV29-1	TRBD2	once	TRBJ2-6	CSVLGLAGSGANVLTF	TGCAGCGTTCTGGGGCTAGCGGGATCTGGGGCCAACGTCCTGACTTTC
TRBV19	TRBD1	-	TRBJ1-5	CASIAGQYQPQHF	TGTGCCAGTATCGCGGGACAGTATCAGCCCCAGCATTTT
TRBV10-3	-	-	TRBJ1-6	CAISDVGSSPLHF	TGTGCCATCAGTGACGTTGGATCCTCACCCCTCCACTTT
TRBV19	-	-	TRBJ1-6	CATGQNSYNSPLHF	TGTGCCACCGGACAGAACTCCTATAATTCACCCCTCCACTTT
TRBV7-9	-	-	TRBJ2-3	CASSLAGGTDTQYF	TGTGCCAGCAGCTTAGCTGGGGGAACAGATACGCAGTATTTT
TRBV10-3	-	once	TRBJ1-1	CAISAHSEGTEAFF	TGTGCCATCAGTGCTCATTCCGAGGGCACTGAAGCTTTCTTT
TRBV6-2/TRBV6-3	TRBD1	-	TRBJ1-3	CASSYPGQAISGNTIYF	TGTGCCAGCAGTTACCCGGGACAGGCCATCTCTGGAAACACCATATATTTT
TRBV6-6	-	-	TRBJ2-6	CASSPAGHLSGANVLTF	TGTGCCAGCAGTCCCGCGGGCCACCTCTCTGGGGCCAACGTCCTGACTTTC
TRBV5-1	-	few	TRBJ1-6	CASSLRDSYNSPLHF	TGCGCCAGCAGCTTGCGCGACAGCTATAATTCACCCCTCCACTTT
TRBV7-9	TRBD1	-	TRBJ2-1	CASSLWGQGFSSYNEQFF	TGTGCCAGCAGCTTGTGGGGACAGGGCTTCAGCTCCTACAATGAGCAGTTCTTC
TRBV14	-	-	TRBJ2-7	CASSHCRGGENIKIYEQYF	TGTGCCAGCAGCCATTGTCGAGGGGGGGAGAATATCAAGATCTACGAGCAGTACTTC
TRBV4-1	-	once	TRBJ1-6	CASSQGYPISLYNSPLHF	TGCGCCAGCAGCCAGGGTTACCCTATATCCCTGTATAATTCACCCCTCCACTTT
TRBV7-6	TRBD1	-	TRBJ1-1	CASSSDTGTVNTEAFF	TGTGCCAGCAGCTCGGATACCGGGACAGTGAACACTGAAGCTTTCTTT
TRBV7-8	TRBD1	-	TRBJ2-5	CASSPRTGQETQYF	TGTGCCAGCAGCCCTCGGACAGGACAAGAGACCCAGTACTTC
TRBV15	TRBD1	-	TRBJ2-1	CATSRQGEMQFF	TGTGCCACCAGCAGACAGGGGGAGATGCAGTTCTTC
TRBV15	TRBD1	-	TRBJ1-5	CATSRLGTENQPQHF	TGTGCCACCAGCAGGCTTGGGACAGAAAATCAGCCCCAGCATTTT
TRBV7-8	-	-	TRBJ1-6	CASSLLQGGNSPLHF	TGTGCCAGCAGCCTATTACAGGGTGGGAATTCACCCCTCCACTTT
TRBV9	TRBD2	-	TRBJ2-1	CASSAGTSVYNEQFF	TGTGCCAGCAGCGCCGGGACTAGCGTCTACAATGAGCAGTTCTTC
TRBV24-1	TRBD1	-	TRBJ2-1	CATSDSIPDRGLYNEQFF	TGTGCCACCAGTGATTCAATCCCGGACAGGGGCCTATACAATGAGCAGTTCTTC
TRBV29-1	TRBD1	-	TRBJ2-7	CSVWSGGYEQYF	TGCAGCGTTTGGTCAGGGGGCTACGAGCAGTACTTC
TRBV19	-	-	TRBJ1-2	CASIPFGGYGYTF	TGTGCCAGTATACCCTTTGGGGGCTATGGCTACACCTTC
TRBV19	-	-	TRBJ1-1	CASTLGGTEAFF	TGTGCCAGTACCCTAGGAGGCACTGAAGCTTTCTTT
TRBV5-5	TRBD1	-	TRBJ1-5	CASSLGTASVQPQHF	TGTGCCAGCAGCCTTGGGACAGCGTCGGTTCAGCCCCAGCATTTT
TRBV7-6	TRBD2	-	TRBJ2-1	CASSYGLAGAGQEQFF	TGTGCCAGCAGCTACGGACTAGCGGGAGCTGGGCAGGAGCAGTTCTTC